This T cell receptor (beta chain) was sequenced in a study of T cells in Graves' hyperthyroidism and ophthalmopathy. This clonotype was seen at least ten times. Authors of the study amplified TCR beta CDR3 regions from RNA transcripts. The study used the HTBI primer set for a first-round RT-PCR of the TCR CDR3. TCRdb independently ran MiXCR on the multiplex PCR reads; one entry per CDR3 protein. The data hold 530,000 or so distinct CDR3 sequences, with around 22% observed a single time. Patients showing uncontrolled infection, other autoimmune disease, pregnancy or lactation were ineligible. The sequenced material came from blood. This receptor was obtained from a woman aged 25 to 39 with Graves' ophthalmopathy.

The CDR3 DNA reads TGTGCCATCAGGGCCCGGGACACAGCCTACGAGCAGTACTTC. It is translated as CAIRARDTAYEQYF. V and J are TRBV10-3 and TRBJ2-7, with D possibly matching TRBD1 (6 bases). The germline gives CDR1 ENHRY, CDR2 SYGVKD. Trimming shortened V by 6 bases and J by 2 bases, and 14 bases separated the two germline ends. This CDR3 has 14 residues.